The rows below give T cell receptor beta chains drawn from one sample of a study of Ad26.COV2.S vaccination and SARS-CoV-2 variants. The assay was immunoSEQ multiplex PCR, and TCRdb's table has in-frame clones only and misses some. Counted here are some 400,000 clones, 89% occurring once; the ten biggest clones make up around 1.9%. This sample comprised peripheral blood, obtained in a trial of Ad26.COV2.S vaccine versus placebo. Receptor source: a person aged 18 to 65 who received the Ad26.COV2.S COVID-19 vaccine or a placebo. Each CDR3 is given with its conserved first and last residue. Each record gives: V gene, clone size, J gene, D gene, CDR3 protein, CDR3 DNA. The D gene is left open where the match is weak. The size entry is marked missing in some rows and otherwise reads once, few, many or a size class.

v_call: TRBV18
clone_size: NA
j_call: TRBJ2-1
d_call: TRBD2
cdr3_aa: CASSPREGGSVYNEQFF
cdr3_nt: TGTGCCAGCTCCCCCCGTGAGGGCGGGAGTGTCTACAATGAGCAGTTCTTC

v_call: TRBV5-1
clone_size: NA
j_call: TRBJ2-7
d_call: NA
cdr3_aa: CASSLAGHSYEQYF
cdr3_nt: TGCGCCAGCAGCTTGGCAGGACACTCCTACGAGCAGTACTTC

v_call: TRBV30
clone_size: NA
j_call: TRBJ2-7
d_call: TRBD1
cdr3_aa: CAWSGDRRYF
cdr3_nt: TGTGCCTGGAGTGGGGACAGGCGCTACTTC

v_call: TRBV25-1
clone_size: NA
j_call: TRBJ2-2
d_call: NA
cdr3_aa: CASSEFGGNTGELFF
cdr3_nt: TGTGCCAGCAGTGAATTTGGCGGGAATACCGGGGAGCTGTTTTTT

v_call: TRBV15
clone_size: once
j_call: TRBJ2-7
d_call: NA
cdr3_aa: CATSRDYRLDEQYF
cdr3_nt: TGTGCCACCAGCAGGGACTACCGGCTGGACGAGCAGTACTTC

v_call: TRBV4-1
clone_size: once
j_call: TRBJ2-3
d_call: NA
cdr3_aa: CASSRSPITDTQYF
cdr3_nt: TGCGCCAGCAGCCGCTCCCCCATCACAGATACGCAGTATTTT

v_call: TRBV7-9
clone_size: NA
j_call: TRBJ2-5
d_call: NA
cdr3_aa: CASGVETQYF
cdr3_nt: TGTGCCTCCGGGGTGGAGACCCAGTACTTC

v_call: TRBV24-1
clone_size: NA
j_call: TRBJ2-3
d_call: TRBD1
cdr3_aa: CATRDRNSDTQYF
cdr3_nt: TGTGCCACCCGGGACAGGAACTCAGATACGCAGTATTTT

v_call: TRBV5-1
clone_size: NA
j_call: TRBJ2-2
d_call: TRBD1
cdr3_aa: CASSSGTANTGELFF
cdr3_nt: TGCGCCAGCAGCTCCGGGACAGCGAACACCGGGGAGCTGTTTTTT

v_call: TRBV7-9
clone_size: NA
j_call: TRBJ1-5
d_call: TRBD1
cdr3_aa: CASSQGGENQPQHF
cdr3_nt: TGTGCCAGCAGTCAGGGGGGGGAGAATCAGCCCCAGCATTTT

v_call: TRBV19
clone_size: NA
j_call: TRBJ2-7
d_call: TRBD2
cdr3_aa: CASSGEGAYEQYF
cdr3_nt: TGTGCCAGTAGTGGGGAGGGAGCCTACGAGCAGTACTTC

v_call: TRBV7-3
clone_size: NA
j_call: TRBJ2-6
d_call: TRBD1
cdr3_aa: CASRNTGGTISGANVLTF
cdr3_nt: TGTGCCAGCAGAAATACAGGGGGCACGATCTCAGGGGCCAACGTCCTGACTTTC

v_call: TRBV24-1
clone_size: NA
j_call: TRBJ2-5
d_call: TRBD2
cdr3_aa: CATSDFGPLAGAQETQYF
cdr3_nt: TGTGCCACCAGTGATTTCGGGCCGCTAGCGGGAGCTCAAGAGACCCAGTACTTC

v_call: TRBV7-8
clone_size: NA
j_call: TRBJ2-7
d_call: NA
cdr3_aa: CASRLSLGHPYEQYF
cdr3_nt: TGTGCCAGCAGGCTTTCCCTAGGACACCCCTACGAGCAGTACTTC

v_call: TRBV21-1
clone_size: NA
j_call: TRBJ1-6
d_call: NA
cdr3_aa: CASSKGTGFFGSPLHF
cdr3_nt: TGTGCCAGCAGCAAAGGAACGGGATTCTTCGGGTCACCCCTCCACTTT

v_call: TRBV5-1
clone_size: NA
j_call: TRBJ2-1
d_call: TRBD2
cdr3_aa: CASSPGTSGNYNEQFF
cdr3_nt: TGCGCCAGCAGCCCCGGGACTAGCGGGAACTACAATGAGCAGTTCTTC

v_call: TRBV15
clone_size: NA
j_call: TRBJ1-5
d_call: NA
cdr3_aa: CATSSTAYNQPQHF
cdr3_nt: TGTGCCACCAGCTCGACAGCGTACAATCAGCCCCAGCATTTT